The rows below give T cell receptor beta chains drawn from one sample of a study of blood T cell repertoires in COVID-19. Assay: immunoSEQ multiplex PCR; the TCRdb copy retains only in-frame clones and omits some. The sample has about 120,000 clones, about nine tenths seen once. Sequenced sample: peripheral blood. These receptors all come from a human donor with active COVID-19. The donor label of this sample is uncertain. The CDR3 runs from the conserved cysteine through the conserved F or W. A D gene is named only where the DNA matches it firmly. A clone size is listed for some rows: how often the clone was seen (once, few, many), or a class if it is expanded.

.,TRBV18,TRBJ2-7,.,CASSPGQPNLYEQYF,TGTGCCAGCTCACCCGGACAACCAAATCTCTACGAGCAGTACTTC
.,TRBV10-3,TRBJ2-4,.,CARPRHDNIQYF,TGTGCCAGACCGCGGCACGATAACATTCAGTACTTC
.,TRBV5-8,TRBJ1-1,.,CASSWGWGVNTEAFF,TGTGCCAGCAGCTGGGGTTGGGGGGTTAACACTGAAGCTTTCTTT
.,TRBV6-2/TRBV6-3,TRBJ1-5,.,CASSLRVSNQPQHF,TGTGCCAGCAGCTTGAGAGTGAGCAATCAGCCCCAGCATTTT
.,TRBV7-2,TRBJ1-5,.,CASSPLQGLGSNQPQHF,TGTGCCAGCAGCCCACTCCAGGGATTGGGAAGCAATCAGCCCCAGCATTTT
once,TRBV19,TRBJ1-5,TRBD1,CASSKTLGQGNQPQHF,TGTGCCAGTAGTAAGACCCTTGGACAGGGGAATCAGCCCCAGCATTTT
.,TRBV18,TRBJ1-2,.,CASSPQGNDGYTF,TGTGCCAGCTCACCTCAGGGTAATGATGGCTACACCTTC
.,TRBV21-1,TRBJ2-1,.,CAIPKQGILDEQFF,TGTGCCATTCCCAAACAGGGGATTCTCGATGAGCAGTTCTTC
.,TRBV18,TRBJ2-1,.,CASSPTGEQFF,TGTGCCAGCTCCCCCACGGGTGAGCAGTTCTTC
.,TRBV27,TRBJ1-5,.,CASRDIYSNQPQHF,TGTGCCAGCAGGGACATCTATAGCAATCAGCCCCAGCATTTT
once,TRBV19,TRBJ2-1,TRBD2,CASSIDASGSYNEQFF,TGTGCCAGTAGTATAGACGCTAGCGGATCCTACAATGAGCAGTTCTTC
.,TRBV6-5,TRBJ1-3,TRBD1,CASSPDRGNTIYF,TGTGCCAGCAGCCCGGACAGGGGAAACACCATATATTTT
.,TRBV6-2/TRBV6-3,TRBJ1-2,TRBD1,CASSGTGTGERKNGYTF,TGTGCCAGCAGCGGTACCGGGACAGGGGAGAGGAAAAATGGCTACACCTTC
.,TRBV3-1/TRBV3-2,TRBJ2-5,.,CASSLEGETQYF,TGTGCCAGCAGCCTGGAGGGGGAGACCCAGTACTTC
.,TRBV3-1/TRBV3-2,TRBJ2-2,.,CASSPLNRGGRTGELFF,TGTGCCAGCAGCCCACTCAACAGGGGGGGAAGGACCGGGGAGCTGTTTTTT
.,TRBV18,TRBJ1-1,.,CASSPYLQGNTEAFF,TGTGCCAGCTCACCCTATTTGCAGGGAAACACTGAAGCTTTCTTT
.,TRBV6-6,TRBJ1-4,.,CASTPTSGEKLFF,TGTGCCAGTACTCCGACCTCGGGTGAAAAACTGTTTTTT
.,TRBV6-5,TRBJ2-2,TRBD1,CASRNRGQAGELFF,TGTGCCAGCAGAAACAGGGGTCAGGCCGGGGAGCTGTTTTTT
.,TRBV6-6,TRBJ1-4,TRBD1,CASSSTGGNEKLFF,TGTGCCAGCAGTTCGACAGGGGGGAATGAAAAACTGTTTTTT
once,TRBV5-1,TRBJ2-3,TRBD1,CASSRLGGATTDTQYF,TGCGCCAGCAGCCGATTAGGGGGCGCAACCACAGATACGCAGTATTTT
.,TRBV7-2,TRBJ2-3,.,CASHEGGRADTQYF,TGTGCCAGCCACGAGGGGGGGCGAGCAGATACGCAGTATTTT
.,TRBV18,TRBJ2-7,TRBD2,CASSPVTGTSVYEQYF,TGTGCCAGCTCACCAGTTACCGGGACTAGCGTCTACGAGCAGTACTTC
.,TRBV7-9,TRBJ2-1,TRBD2,CASSLALAGFINEQFF,TGTGCCAGCAGCTTAGCACTAGCGGGGTTTATCAATGAGCAGTTCTTC
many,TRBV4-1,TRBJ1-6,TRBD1,CASSQEVTGESPLHF,TGCGCCAGCAGCCAAGAAGTTACAGGGGAATCACCCCTCCACTTT
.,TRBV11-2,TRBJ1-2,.,CASSPWTEGGYTF,TGTGCCAGCAGCCCATGGACAGAAGGTGGCTACACCTTC
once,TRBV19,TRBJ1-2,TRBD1,CASSPGTENYGYTF,TGTGCCAGTAGCCCCGGGACAGAAAACTATGGCTACACCTTC
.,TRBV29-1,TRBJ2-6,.,CSVAYSGANVLTF,TGCAGCGTCGCCTACTCTGGGGCCAACGTCCTGACTTTC
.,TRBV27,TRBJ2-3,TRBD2,CASSELAGGYGEQYF,TGTGCCAGCAGTGAGCTAGCGGGGGGGTACGGGGAGCAGTATTTT
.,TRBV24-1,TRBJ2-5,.,CATNRDSQETQYF,TGTGCCACCAATAGAGACAGTCAAGAGACCCAGTACTTC
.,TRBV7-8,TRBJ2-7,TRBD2,CASSFRTSGVYEQYF,TGTGCCAGCAGCTTCAGGACTAGCGGGGTGTACGAGCAGTACTTC
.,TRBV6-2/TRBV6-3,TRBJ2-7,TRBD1,CASSYDRATYEQYF,TGTGCCAGCAGTTATGACAGGGCCACCTACGAGCAGTACTTC
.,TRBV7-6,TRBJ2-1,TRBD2,CASSLAVSGGSSYNEQFF,TGTGCCAGCAGCTTAGCGGTTTCCGGGGGGAGTTCCTACAATGAGCAGTTCTTC
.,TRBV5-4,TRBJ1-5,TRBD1,CASSLQGVNQPQHF,TGTGCCAGCAGCTTGCAGGGGGTCAATCAGCCCCAGCATTTT
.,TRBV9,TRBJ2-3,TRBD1,CASSVGTEVDTQYF,TGTGCCAGCAGCGTTGGGACAGAAGTAGATACGCAGTATTTT
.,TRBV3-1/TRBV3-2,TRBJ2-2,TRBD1,CASSQDRGRTGELFF,TGTGCCAGCAGCCAGGACAGGGGGCGGACCGGGGAGCTGTTTTTT
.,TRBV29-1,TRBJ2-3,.,CSVEGGRLGTDTQYF,TGCAGCGTTGAGGGGGGGCGTCTTGGCACAGATACGCAGTATTTT
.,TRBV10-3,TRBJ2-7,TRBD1,CAISESGQGAYEQYF,TGTGCCATCAGTGAGTCTGGGCAGGGGGCCTACGAGCAGTACTTC
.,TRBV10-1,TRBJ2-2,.,CASSDQSGNGELFF,TGCGCCAGCAGCGACCAGTCAGGGAATGGGGAGCTGTTTTTT
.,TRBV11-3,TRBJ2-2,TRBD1,CASSLERGTGGPGELFF,TGTGCCAGCAGCTTAGAGCGCGGGACAGGGGGCCCCGGGGAGCTGTTTTTT
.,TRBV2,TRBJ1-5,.,CASSNFHSNQPQHF,TGTGCCAGTTCAAATTTTCATAGCAATCAGCCCCAGCATTTT
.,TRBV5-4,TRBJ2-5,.,CASSLASTRGETQYF,TGTGCCAGCAGCTTGGCCTCTACTAGGGGGGAGACCCAGTACTTC
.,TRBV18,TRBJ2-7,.,CASLTGVADQYEQYF,TGTGCCAGCCTCACCGGGGTCGCCGACCAGTACGAGCAGTACTTC
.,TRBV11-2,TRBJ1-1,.,CASRPLAGNTEAFF,TGTGCCAGCAGGCCTCTGGCGGGGAACACTGAAGCTTTCTTT
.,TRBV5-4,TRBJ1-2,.,CASSLPGGYGYTF,TGTGCCAGCAGCCTGCCGGGGGGCTATGGCTACACCTTC
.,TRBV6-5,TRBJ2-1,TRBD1,CASQDRGRTGNEQFF,TGTGCCAGCCAAGACAGGGGGCGAACCGGCAATGAGCAGTTCTTC
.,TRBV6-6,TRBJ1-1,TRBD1,CASSDTGGAEAFF,TGTGCCAGCAGCGATACAGGGGGCGCTGAAGCTTTCTTT
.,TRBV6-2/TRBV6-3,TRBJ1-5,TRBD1,CASSRNRGSQPQHF,TGTGCCAGCAGTCGTAACAGGGGTAGTCAGCCCCAGCATTTT
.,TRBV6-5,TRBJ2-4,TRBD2,CASSYSRRGVKNIQYF,TGTGCCAGCAGTTACTCCCGTCGGGGGGTCAAAAACATTCAGTACTTC
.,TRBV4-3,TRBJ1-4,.,CASSQDYRGQGDRSREKLFF,TGCGCCAGCAGCCAAGATTACCGCGGCCAGGGCGACAGGTCGCGTGAAAAACTGTTTTTT
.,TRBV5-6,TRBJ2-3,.,CASSLLLGGETTDTQYF,TGTGCCAGCAGCTTGCTCCTCGGCGGGGAAACCACAGATACGCAGTATTTT
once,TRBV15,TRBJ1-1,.,CATSSLRRGEAFF,TGTGCCACCAGCTCCTTAAGACGCGGGGAAGCTTTCTTT
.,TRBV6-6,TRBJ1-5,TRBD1,CASTQDRDNQPQHF,TGTGCCAGCACTCAGGACAGGGATAATCAGCCCCAGCATTTT
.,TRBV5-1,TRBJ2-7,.,CASSAGGETYEQYF,TGCGCCAGCAGCGCTGGAGGGGAGACCTACGAGCAGTACTTC
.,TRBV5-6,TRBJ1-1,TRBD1,CASSLPGGWAFF,TGTGCCAGCAGCTTGCCAGGGGGGTGGGCTTTCTTT